This T cell receptor beta chain was recorded in a study of T cell clones after liver transplantation. Profiled with immunoSEQ multiplex PCR; TCRdb holds only in-frame clones, not every one. The sample lists tens of thousands of clones, 75% to 90% occurring once. Germline CDR1 SGDLS, CDR2 YYNGEE. V lost 4 bases, J lost 7 bases, and 12 bases lay in between. This CDR3 is 12 amino acids long. The sample in question was CD4+ T cells from blood, obtained at the 22-month timepoint. This chain joins TRBV9 and TRBJ2-7; D gene unclear. The TCR was taken from a human patient who received a liver transplant. A subset of T cells may come from the graft donor. CDR3 residues: CASSPRYGEQYF. CDR3 DNA sequence: TGTGCCAGCAGCCCCCGATACGGGGAGCAGTACTTC.